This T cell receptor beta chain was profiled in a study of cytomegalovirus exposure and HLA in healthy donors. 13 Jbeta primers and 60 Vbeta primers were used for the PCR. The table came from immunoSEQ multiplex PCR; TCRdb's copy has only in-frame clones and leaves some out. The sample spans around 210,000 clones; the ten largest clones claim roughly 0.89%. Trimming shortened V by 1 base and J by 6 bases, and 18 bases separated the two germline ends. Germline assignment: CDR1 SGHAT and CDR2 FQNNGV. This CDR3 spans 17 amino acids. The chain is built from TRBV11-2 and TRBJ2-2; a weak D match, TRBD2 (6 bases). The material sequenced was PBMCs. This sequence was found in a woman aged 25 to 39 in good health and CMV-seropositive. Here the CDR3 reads CASSLGLTSRIAGELFF. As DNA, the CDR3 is TGTGCCAGCAGCTTAGGCCTGACTAGTCGGATTGCCGGGGAGCTGTTTTTT.